These 25 T cell receptor beta chains share one sample of origin, sequenced in a study of blood T cell repertoires in COVID-19. Data came from immunoSEQ multiplex PCR; TCRdb stores just in-frame clones and leaves some out. The sample includes roughly 84,000 clones, approximately 80% of them seen just once. What was sequenced was peripheral blood. The receptors originated from a man older than 75 with active or convalescent COVID-19.

The chain joins TRBV5-1 to TRBJ2-3; D is ambiguous. The V end lost 0 bases, the J end lost 5 bases, and 7 bases lay between the germline ends. CDR1 SGHRS and CDR2 YFSETQ come from the germline V gene. The CDR3 contains 13 residues. CDR3 nucleotide sequence: TGCGCCAGCAGCTTGGCCGGAGAAGATACGCAGTATTTT. This codes for CASSLAGEDTQYF.

The chain links TRBV6-1 to TRBJ1-6; 7 nucleotides line up with TRBD1. J gave up 14 bases and V 0 bases, and 13 bases lay outside the gene matches. Germline CDR1 is MNHNS and CDR2 is SASEGT. This CDR3 is built from 16 residues. Written as DNA, the CDR3 is TGTGCCAGCAGTGAAGCTGACAGGGCGAGATTTTCTTCCCTCCACTTT. Its protein product is CASSEADRARFSSLHF.

The V call is TRBV2, the J call TRBJ1-5; 10 bases line up with TRBD1. CDR1 and CDR2 from the germline V gene are SNHLY and FYNNEI. J lost 3 bases, V lost 6 bases, and 11 bases had no gene match. The CDR3 is made up of 17 amino acids. The CDR3 sequence is CASSAPDRGRANQPQHF. As DNA, the CDR3 is TGTGCCAGCAGCGCACCCGACAGGGGGCGAGCCAATCAGCCCCAGCATTTT.

This rearrangement joins TRBV27 to TRBJ1-5; TRBD1 aligns across 8 bases. After removal of 5 bases from V and 11 bases from J, the junction contained 11 bases not matched to a gene. Germline V lookup: CDR1 MNHEY, CDR2 SMNVEV (reference sequence). The CDR3 runs 14 residues. CDR3 region: CASSPQGDRRAQHF. DNA for the CDR3: TGTGCCAGCAGTCCACAGGGGGACCGCCGGGCCCAGCATTTT.

The V call is TRBV23-1, the J call TRBJ1-4; 7 bases are a match to TRBD1. TRBV23-1 is an ORF; its function is uncertain. The CDR3 loop spans 18 amino acids. V lost 4 bases and J lost 13; bases outside the gene matches: 24. Here the CDR3 DNA reads TGCGCCAGCAGTCGCGAAACCAGACAGGGAGGATACGCCCTGTCACTGTTTTTT. Translated: CASSRETRQGGYALSLFF.

This clone occurred once. This chain links TRBV28 with TRBJ2-3; D is unclear. Trimming took 7 bases from V and 6 from J, leaving 20 bases between them. Germline CDR1 is MDHEN and CDR2 is SYDVKM. There are 15 residues in the CDR3. CDR3 in amino acids: CASKEPGSGGDTQYF. DNA for the CDR3: TGTGCCAGCAAAGAACCGGGTTCCGGCGGTGATACGCAGTATTTT.

J is TRBJ2-1 and V is TRBV7-2, with D hard to call. Germline V CDR1 and CDR2: SGHTA, FQGNSA. The CDR3 is 14 residues long. The V end lost 0 bases, the J end lost 5 bases, and 8 bases lay between the germline ends. In DNA, the CDR3 is TGTGCCAGCAGCTTAGCCTCGAGGAACAATGAGCAGTTCTTC. Translation gives CASSLASRNNEQFF.

This chain connects TRBV11-2 to TRBJ1-1; D ambiguous. This CDR3 has 17 residues. Trimming stripped 5 bases from V and 1 base from J, with 20 bases between. CDR1 is SGHAT and CDR2 is FQNNGV in the germline V gene. DNA for the CDR3: TGTGCCAGCAGCAAGACCGGGATCCGGACTGAGAACACTGAAGCTTTCTTT. Translation gives CASSKTGIRTENTEAFF.

The genes are TRBV10-2 and TRBJ1-5, with D perhaps matching TRBD1 (5 bases). The CDR3 contains 13 residues. Between the trimmed V and J ends, which lost 8 bases and 3 bases, there was a span of 11 bases. Germline-derived CDR1 and CDR2 are WSHSY and SAAADI. The CDR3: CASFGDFNQPQHF. The DNA of the CDR3 is TGCGCCAGCTTCGGGGACTTCAATCAGCCCCAGCATTTT.

Only one count was recorded for this clone. This sequence joins TRBV24-1 and TRBJ1-5; D is undetermined. From germline, CDR1 is KGHDR and CDR2 SFDVKD. Trimming took 7 bases from V and 0 from J, leaving 6 bases between them. The CDR3 loop spans 13 amino acids. CDR3 sequence: CATRYYSNQPQHF. For the CDR3, the DNA is TGTGCCACCAGATATTATAGCAATCAGCCCCAGCATTTT.

The V and J genes are TRBV6-5 and TRBJ2-7; a possible D gene is TRBD2 (5 bases). CDR3 length: 15 residues. From germline, CDR1 is MNHEY and CDR2 SVGAGI. The V end lost 10 bases, the J end lost 2 bases, and 21 bases lay between the germline ends. The CDR3 spells CATSPDGMQPYEQYV. DNA of the CDR3: TGTGCCACCAGCCCGGACGGGATGCAGCCCTACGAGCAGTACGTC.

The rearrangement uses TRBV19 and TRBJ2-2; possible D gene TRBD2, 6 bases. CDR1 LNHDA and CDR2 SQIVND come from the germline V gene (reference sequence). The V gene lost 5 bases and the J gene lost 6 bases, with 22 bases spanning the gap. The CDR3 totals 17 residues. The CDR3 nucleotides are TGTGCCAGTAGTTCCCCAAGGCAGGGAGGAGTGCCCGGGGAGCTGTTTTTT. It codes for CASSSPRQGGVPGELFF.

For this clone: Other DNA sequences in this sample translate to the same CDR3. The rearrangement links TRBV2 to TRBJ1-2, with TRBD1 matching over 9 bases. CDR1 SNHLY and CDR2 FYNNEI come from the germline V gene. This CDR3 region has 14 residues. With V trimmed by 4 bases and J by 3 bases, 3 bases remained unmatched. CDR3 sequence reads: CASSADRGHYGYTF. The DNA for the CDR3 is TGTGCCAGCAGTGCGGACAGGGGTCACTATGGCTACACCTTC.

The J gene is TRBJ1-2, the V gene TRBV25-1; D is perhaps TRBD1 (5 bases). This CDR3 region has 13 residues. With 5 bases removed from V and 4 bases from J, the gap between germline ends came to 11 bases. Germline CDR1 reads MGHDK; CDR2 reads SYGVNS. The CDR3 region is CASSPGKGYGYTF. The CDR3 coding sequence is TGTGCCAGCAGTCCAGGGAAGGGCTATGGCTACACCTTC.

The V call is TRBV5-1, the J call TRBJ1-6; perhaps TRBD1 as D (5 bases). V shed 1 base and J shed 4 bases, with 6 bases lying between them. Per germline, CDR1 SGHRS and CDR2 YFSETQ. The CDR3 has 14 amino acids. CDR3 in DNA: TGCGCCAGCAGCTTGTCAGGGTATAATTCACCCCTCCACTTT. It translates to CASSLSGYNSPLHF.

This chain connects TRBV4-1 to TRBJ2-5; D is possibly TRBD2 (6 bases). Germline V gene lookup returns CDR1 MGHRA and CDR2 YSYEKL. This CDR3 has 15 residues. Trimming pared 4 bases from V and 4 bases from J, leaving 16 bases between. The CDR3, as DNA: TGCGCCAGCAGCCTCTTCGGGACTCCGGGAGAGACCCAGTACTTC. Protein sequence: CASSLFGTPGETQYF.

V gene TRBV19 combines with J gene TRBJ2-1; 9 bases fit TRBD2. Germline assignment: CDR1 LNHDA and CDR2 SQIVND (reference sequence). The V segment lost 7 bases and the J segment 8 bases; nucleotides outside the gene matches: 9. The CDR3 consists of 14 residues. CDR3 sequence reads: CASTLAGRLDEQFF. The CDR3 DNA sequence: TGTGCCAGTACCCTAGCGGGGCGGTTAGATGAGCAGTTCTTC.

The CDR3 sequence: CATHLTGDNSPLHF. Here the CDR3 DNA reads TGTGCCACCCACCTGACAGGGGATAATTCACCCCTCCACTTT. The V and J genes are TRBV10-3 and TRBJ1-6; 8 bases agree with TRBD1. This CDR3 contains 14 residues. The germline CDR1 and CDR2 sequences are ENHRY and SYGVKD. Losses at the gene ends were 10 bases for V and 5 bases for J; bases not matched to a gene: 7.

The V call is TRBV7-9, the J call TRBJ1-4; 7 bases match TRBD1. V gave up 5 bases and J gave up 3 bases; unmatched junction bases: 6. There are 15 residues in the CDR3. Germline CDR1 reads SEHNR; CDR2 reads FQNEAQ (reference sequence). CDR3 loop: CASSRAGGANEKLFF. The CDR3 DNA follows: TGTGCCAGCAGCCGTGCAGGGGGAGCTAATGAAAAACTGTTTTTT. The full variable domain, in which reference TRBV7-9 and TRBJ1-4 provide the parts outside the CDR3, is DTGVSQNPRHKITKRGQNVTFRCDPISEHNRLYWYRQTLGQGPEFLTYFQNEAQLEKSRLLSDRFSAERPKGSFSTLEIQRTEQGDSAMYLCASSRAGGANEKLFFGSGTQLSVL.

The chain couples TRBV6-5 to TRBJ2-1, with a possible D match to TRBD1 (6 bases). Trimming cost V 4 bases and J 9 bases, with 13 bases left between them. The length of the CDR3 is 13 residues. From germline, CDR1 is MNHEY and CDR2 SVGAGI. The CDR3 here is CASSSTGKSEQFF. CDR3 nucleotides: TGTGCCAGCAGTTCGACAGGAAAGAGTGAGCAGTTCTTC.

V is TRBV28 and J is TRBJ2-3, with D possibly being TRBD2 (7 bases). Germline V gene lookup returns CDR1 MDHEN and CDR2 SYDVKM. V dropped 4 bases and J dropped 5 bases, with 16 bases sitting between them. The length of the CDR3 is 15 residues. CDR3 nucleotides: TGTGCCAGCAGTTCAGGAGGGGGAGGGGGAGATACGCAGTATTTT. Amino acid sequence: CASSSGGGGGDTQYF.

V is TRBV6-5 and J is TRBJ1-3; 8 bases map to TRBD1. The V and J ends lost 6 bases and 3 bases, in that order; junction bases with no gene match: 7. This CDR3 has 15 amino acids. Germline lookup yields CDR1 MNHEY and CDR2 SVGAGI. Written as DNA, the CDR3 is TGTGCCAGCAGGGGCAGGGGGCAAGATGGAAACACCATATATTTT. It encodes CASRGRGQDGNTIYF.

The chain couples TRBV2 to TRBJ1-6, with D perhaps matching TRBD1 (5 bases). The CDR3 covers 15 residues. V dropped 6 bases and J dropped 8 bases, with 17 bases sitting between them. Germline values: CDR1 SNHLY, CDR2 FYNNEI. The CDR3 DNA reads TGTGCCAGCAGCCCGGGGACTAGGGTAGATTCACCCCTCCACTTT. It codes for CASSPGTRVDSPLHF.

The V gene is TRBV10-3, the J gene TRBJ1-2, with a tentative D call TRBD1 (5 bases). Trimming pared 7 bases from V and 10 bases from J, leaving 16 bases between. The germline V gene has CDR1 ENHRY and CDR2 SYGVKD. This CDR3 has 12 residues. Here the CDR3 reads CAITETAVDYTF. The DNA of the CDR3 is TGTGCCATCACCGAGACAGCCGTTGACTACACCTTC.

The chain uses TRBV6-5 and TRBJ1-5; 8 bases are a match to TRBD1. Germline CDR1 is MNHEY and CDR2 is SVGAGI. The length of the CDR3 is 15 residues. After removal of 4 bases from V and 1 base from J, the junction contained 3 bases not matched to a gene. This CDR3 reads CASSLTGASNQPQHF. The CDR3 DNA reads as TGTGCCAGCAGTTTGACAGGGGCGAGCAATCAGCCCCAGCATTTT.